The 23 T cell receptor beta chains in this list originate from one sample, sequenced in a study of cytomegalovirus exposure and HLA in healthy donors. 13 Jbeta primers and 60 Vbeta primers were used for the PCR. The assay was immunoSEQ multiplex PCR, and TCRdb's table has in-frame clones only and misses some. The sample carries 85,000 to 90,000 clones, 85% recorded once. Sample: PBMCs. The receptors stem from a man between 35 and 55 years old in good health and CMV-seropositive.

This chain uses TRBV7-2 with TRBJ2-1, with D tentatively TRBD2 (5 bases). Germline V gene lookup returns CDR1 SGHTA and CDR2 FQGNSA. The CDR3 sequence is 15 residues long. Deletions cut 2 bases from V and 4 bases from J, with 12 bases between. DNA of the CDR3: TGTGCCAGCAGCTTAATGGGAGACTATTACAATGAGCAGTTCTTC. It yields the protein CASSLMGDYYNEQFF.

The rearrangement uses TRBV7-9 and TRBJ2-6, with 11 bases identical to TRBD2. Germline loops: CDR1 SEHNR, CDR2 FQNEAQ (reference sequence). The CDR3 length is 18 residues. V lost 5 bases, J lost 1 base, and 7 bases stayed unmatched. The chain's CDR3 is CASSPRLAGSSGANVLTF. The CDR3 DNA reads TGTGCCAGCAGCCCGAGACTAGCGGGATCTTCTGGGGCCAACGTCCTGACTTTC.

The CDR3 loop reads CASSYRQGGSQYF. The CDR3 nucleotides read TGTGCCAGCAGTTACCGACAGGGGGGATCGCAGTATTTT. The V and J genes are TRBV6-5 and TRBJ2-3, with 9 bases aligning to TRBD1. V trimming: 2 bases; J trimming: 10 bases; junction bases outside the gene matches: 4. The V gene's germline CDR1 is MNHEY and CDR2 SVGAGI. This CDR3 has 13 amino acids.

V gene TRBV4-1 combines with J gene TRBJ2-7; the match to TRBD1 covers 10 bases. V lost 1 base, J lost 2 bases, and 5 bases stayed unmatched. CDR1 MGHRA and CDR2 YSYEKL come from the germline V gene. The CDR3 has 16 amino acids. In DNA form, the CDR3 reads TGCGCCAGCAGCCAAGCTTGGACAGGGGGGGCCTACGAGCAGTACTTC. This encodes CASSQAWTGGAYEQYF.

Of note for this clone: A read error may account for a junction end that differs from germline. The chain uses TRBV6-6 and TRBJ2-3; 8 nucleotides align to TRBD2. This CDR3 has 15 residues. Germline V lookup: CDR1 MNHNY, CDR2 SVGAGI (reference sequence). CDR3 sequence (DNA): TGTGCCAGCAATTACGGGGGGGGAAGCACAGATACGCAGTATTTT. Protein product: CASNYGGGSTDTQYF.

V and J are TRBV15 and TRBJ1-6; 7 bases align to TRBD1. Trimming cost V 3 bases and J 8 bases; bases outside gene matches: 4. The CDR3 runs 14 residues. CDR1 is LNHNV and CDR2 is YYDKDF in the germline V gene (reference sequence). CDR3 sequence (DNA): TGTGCCACCAGCAGTAATACAGGGGATTCACCCCTCCACTTT. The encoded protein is CATSSNTGDSPLHF.

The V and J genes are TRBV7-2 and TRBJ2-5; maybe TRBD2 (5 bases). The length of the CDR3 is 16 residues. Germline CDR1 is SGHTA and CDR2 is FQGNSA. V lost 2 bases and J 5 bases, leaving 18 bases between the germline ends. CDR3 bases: TGTGCCAGCAGCTTAACGAGGACTCGTTTTGGGGAGACCCAGTACTTC. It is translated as CASSLTRTRFGETQYF.

The CDR3 region has the DNA TGTGCCTCGGGGGGGCAGGGGCCCTTCTACGAGCAGTACTTC. Amino acid sequence: CASGGQGPFYEQYF. The genes are TRBV10-3 and TRBJ2-5; 8 bases map to TRBD2. The J call may be wrong; the DNA end is better matched by TRBJ2-7. Looked up from germline, CDR1 is ENHRY and CDR2 is SYGVKD. The CDR3 has 14 residues.

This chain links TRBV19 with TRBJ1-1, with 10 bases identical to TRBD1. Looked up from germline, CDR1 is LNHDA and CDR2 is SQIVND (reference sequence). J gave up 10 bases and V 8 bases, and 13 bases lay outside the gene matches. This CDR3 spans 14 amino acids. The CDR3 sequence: CASGPTGTGASAFF. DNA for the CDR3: TGTGCCAGTGGACCAACCGGGACAGGGGCCTCAGCTTTCTTT.

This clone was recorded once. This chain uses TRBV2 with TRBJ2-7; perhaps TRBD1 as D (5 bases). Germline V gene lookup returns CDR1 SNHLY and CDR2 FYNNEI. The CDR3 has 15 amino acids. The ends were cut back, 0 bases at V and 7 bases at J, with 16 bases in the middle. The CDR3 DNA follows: TGTGCCAGCAGTGAAGCGCTTCGTAGGGGCGGAGAGCAGTACTTC. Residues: CASSEALRRGGEQYF.

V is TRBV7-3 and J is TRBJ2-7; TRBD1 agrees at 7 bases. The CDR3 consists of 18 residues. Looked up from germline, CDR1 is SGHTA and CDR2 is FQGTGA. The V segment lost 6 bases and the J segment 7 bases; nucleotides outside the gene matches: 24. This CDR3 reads CASSNKTGWMRASREQYF. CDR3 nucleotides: TGTGCCAGCAGTAATAAGACAGGGTGGATGCGAGCTTCAAGGGAGCAGTACTTC.

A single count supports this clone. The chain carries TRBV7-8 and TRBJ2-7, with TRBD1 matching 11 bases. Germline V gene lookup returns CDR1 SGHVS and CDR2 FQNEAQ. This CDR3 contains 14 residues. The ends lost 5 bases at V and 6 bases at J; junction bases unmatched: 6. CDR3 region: CASSPGTGGGEQYF. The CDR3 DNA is TGTGCCAGCAGCCCAGGGACAGGGGGAGGCGAGCAGTACTTC.

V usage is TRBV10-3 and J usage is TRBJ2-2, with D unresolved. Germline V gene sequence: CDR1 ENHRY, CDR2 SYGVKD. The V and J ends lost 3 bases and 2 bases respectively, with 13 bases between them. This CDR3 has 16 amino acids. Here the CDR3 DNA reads TGTGCCATCAGTGATTTGGTCAGTTCCAACACCGGGGAGCTGTTTTTT. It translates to CAISDLVSSNTGELFF.

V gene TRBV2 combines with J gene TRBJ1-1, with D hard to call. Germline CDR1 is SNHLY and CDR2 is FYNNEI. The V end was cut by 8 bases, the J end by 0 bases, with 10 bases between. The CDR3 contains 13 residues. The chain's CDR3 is CASHYDLNTEAFF. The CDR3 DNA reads TGTGCCAGCCACTACGATTTGAACACTGAAGCTTTCTTT.

CDR3 region: CASSPTLDRVTDTQYF. CDR3 sequence (DNA): TGTGCCAGCAGCCCGACCCTGGACAGGGTGACAGATACGCAGTATTTT. The V and J genes are TRBV27 and TRBJ2-3; 8 bases align to TRBD1. The ends lost 6 bases at V and 3 bases at J; junction bases unmatched: 11. The germline V gene encodes CDR1 MNHEY and CDR2 SMNVEV (reference sequence). The CDR3 extends over 16 amino acids.

Here the CDR3 reads CASGTGRSYNSPLHF. In DNA form, the CDR3 reads TGTGCCAGCGGGACAGGACGCTCCTATAATTCACCCCTCCACTTT. The V and J genes are TRBV6-1 and TRBJ1-6; TRBD1 matches 8 bases. Germline V gene sequence: CDR1 MNHNS, CDR2 SASEGT. The ends lost 8 bases at V and 0 bases at J; junction bases unmatched: 3. This CDR3 contains 15 residues.

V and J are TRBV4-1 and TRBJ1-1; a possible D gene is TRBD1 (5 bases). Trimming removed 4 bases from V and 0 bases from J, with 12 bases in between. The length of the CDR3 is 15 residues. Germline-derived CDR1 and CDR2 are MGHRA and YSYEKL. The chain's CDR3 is CASSLGGRMNTEAFF. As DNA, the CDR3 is TGCGCCAGCAGCCTCGGGGGACGGATGAACACTGAAGCTTTCTTT.

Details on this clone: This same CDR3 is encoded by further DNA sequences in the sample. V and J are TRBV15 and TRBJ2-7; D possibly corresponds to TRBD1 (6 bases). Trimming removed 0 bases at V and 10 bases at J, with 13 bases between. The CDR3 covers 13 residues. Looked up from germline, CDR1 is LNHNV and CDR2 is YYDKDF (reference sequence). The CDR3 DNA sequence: TGTGCCACCAGCAGAGACCCGGACAGCCCTCAGTACTTC. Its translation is CATSRDPDSPQYF.

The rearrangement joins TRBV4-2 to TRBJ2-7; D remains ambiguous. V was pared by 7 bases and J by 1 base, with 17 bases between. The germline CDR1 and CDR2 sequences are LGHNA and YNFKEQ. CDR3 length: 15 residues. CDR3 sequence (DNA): TGTGCCAGCACCCTCCGACTTGATTCTTCCTACGAGCAGTACTTC. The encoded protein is CASTLRLDSSYEQYF.

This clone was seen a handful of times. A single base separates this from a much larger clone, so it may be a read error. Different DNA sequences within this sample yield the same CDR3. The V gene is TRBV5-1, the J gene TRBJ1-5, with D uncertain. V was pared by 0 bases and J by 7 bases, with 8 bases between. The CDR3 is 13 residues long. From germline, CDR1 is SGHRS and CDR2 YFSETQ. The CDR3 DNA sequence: TGCGCCAGCAGCTTGGCCTTCGAGCAGCCCCAGCATTTT. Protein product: CASSLAFEQPQHF. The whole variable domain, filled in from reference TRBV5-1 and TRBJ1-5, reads KAGVTQTPRYLIKTRGQQVTLSCSPISGHRSVSWYQQTPGQGLQFLFEYFSETQRNKGNFPGRFSGRQFSNSRSEMNVSTLELGDSALYLCASSLAFEQPQHFGDGTRLSIL.

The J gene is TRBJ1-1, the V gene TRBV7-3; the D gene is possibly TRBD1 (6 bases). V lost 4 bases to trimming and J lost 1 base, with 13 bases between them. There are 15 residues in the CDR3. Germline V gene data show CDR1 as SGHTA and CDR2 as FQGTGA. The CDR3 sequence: CASSSGQLENTEAFF. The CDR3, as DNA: TGTGCCAGCAGCTCCGGACAGTTGGAGAACACTGAAGCTTTCTTT.

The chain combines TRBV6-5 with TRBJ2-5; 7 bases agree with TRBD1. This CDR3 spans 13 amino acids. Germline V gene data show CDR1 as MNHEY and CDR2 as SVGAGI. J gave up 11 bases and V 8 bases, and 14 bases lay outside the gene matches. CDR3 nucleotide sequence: TGTGCCAGCTGTTTCGCAGGGGGAAGGGAGCAGTACTTC. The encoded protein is CASCFAGGREQYF.

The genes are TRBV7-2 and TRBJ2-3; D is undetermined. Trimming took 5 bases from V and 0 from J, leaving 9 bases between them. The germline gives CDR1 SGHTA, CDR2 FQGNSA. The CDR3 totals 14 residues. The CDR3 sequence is CASSAGSSTDTQYF. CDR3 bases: TGTGCCAGCAGCGCAGGATCTAGCACAGATACGCAGTATTTT. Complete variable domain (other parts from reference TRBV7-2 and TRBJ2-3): GAGVSQSPSNKVTEKGKDVELRCDPISGHTALYWYRQSLGQGLEFLIYFQGNSAPDKSGLPSDRFSAERTGGSVSTLTIQRTQQEDSAVYLCASSAGSSTDTQYFGPGTRLTVL.